Following are 17 T cell receptor beta chains from one sample sequenced in a study of beta chain features in type 1 diabetes. Investigators reverse transcribed all isolated RNA, so they sequenced expressed TCRB transcripts. Measured with immunoSEQ multiplex PCR; TCRdb has only the in-frame clones, and not every one. The table includes 250,000 or so clones, 68% detected once. The sample was naive CD4+ T cells from blood. The receptors derive from a man under 40 in good health.

In this sample, this clone turned up a few times. The chain has TRBV18 and TRBJ2-1, with no clear D. With 3 bases removed from V and 2 bases from J, the gap between germline ends came to 8 bases. CDR3 length: 14 amino acids. Germline values: CDR1 KGHSH, CDR2 LQKENI. The CDR3 DNA follows: TGTGCCAGCTCACCCATGTCCACCTACAATGAGCAGTTCTTC. Translating it yields CASSPMSTYNEQFF.

This sequence joins TRBV7-9 and TRBJ2-1, with D possibly matching TRBD1 (6 bases). Trimming cost V 5 bases and J 13 bases, with 24 bases left between them. This CDR3 is built from 15 residues. Germline V CDR1 and CDR2: SEHNR, FQNEAQ (reference sequence). CDR3 bases: TGTGCCAGCAGCCGCACGATCCCAGTCCAGGGGATACAGTTCTTC. This sequence encodes CASSRTIPVQGIQFF.

The chain uses TRBV18 and TRBJ1-5; D perhaps matches TRBD1 (6 bases). The germline V gene encodes CDR1 KGHSH and CDR2 LQKENI. Trimming cost V 1 base and J 4 bases, with 11 bases left between them. The CDR3 is 15 amino acids. CDR3 sequence (DNA): TGTGCCAGCTCACCACTCGCGGGGGCGAATCAGCCCCAGCATTTT. This encodes CASSPLAGANQPQHF.

The gene calls are TRBV29-1 and TRBJ2-5; 8 bases match TRBD1. The CDR3 spans 13 residues. The germline V gene has CDR1 SQVTM and CDR2 ANQGSEA. The J segment lost 4 bases and the V segment lost 7 bases, leaving 8 bases of the junction unmatched. The CDR3 DNA reads as TGCAGCGGGACAGGGAATGCCAGAGAGACCCAGTACTTC. Translated: CSGTGNARETQYF.

The chain has TRBV28 and TRBJ2-5; possibly TRBD2 for D (6 bases). The V end lost 0 bases, the J end lost 3 bases, and 14 bases lay between the germline ends. This CDR3 spans 16 amino acids. From germline, CDR1 is MDHEN and CDR2 SYDVKM. This chain's CDR3 is CASSLWLGTGEETQYF. DNA for the CDR3: TGTGCCAGCAGTTTATGGCTGGGGACGGGGGAAGAGACCCAGTACTTC.

This clone was observed a few times. The chain links TRBV29-1 to TRBJ2-3, with no clear D. CDR1 and CDR2 (germline): SQVTM, ANQGSEA. Trimming cost V 8 bases and J 0 bases, with 12 bases left between them. There are 13 residues in the CDR3. The CDR3 is CSPWLGSTDTQYF. The CDR3 DNA reads TGCAGCCCCTGGCTTGGGAGCACAGATACGCAGTATTTT.

The V gene is TRBV7-9, the J gene TRBJ2-4; the D is unclear. In germline, CDR1 is SEHNR, CDR2 FQNEAQ (reference sequence). V was clipped by 1 base and J by 3 bases, with 10 bases between them. The CDR3 is 15 residues long. The CDR3, as DNA: TGTGCCAGCAGCTTAGAGTTGGTGGGCAAAAACATTCAGTACTTC. This sequence encodes CASSLELVGKNIQYF.

The chain combines TRBV29-1 with TRBJ1-1, with TRBD1 identical over 8 bases. The CDR3 loop spans 11 amino acids. Germline V gene lookup returns CDR1 SQVTM and CDR2 ANQGSEA. V gave up 7 bases and J gave up 7 bases; unmatched junction bases: 5. Written as DNA, the CDR3 is TGCAGCGCCGGACAGGGTGATGAAGCTTTCTTT. This encodes CSAGQGDEAFF.

The chain is built from TRBV10-3 and TRBJ2-2; 7 nucleotides agree with TRBD2. The CDR3 has 17 amino acids. Trimming cost V 7 bases and J 3 bases; bases outside gene matches: 14. Germline assignment: CDR1 ENHRY and CDR2 SYGVKD. The CDR3 DNA reads TGTGCCATCACGAGAAGAAACCAGGGAGGGTACACCGGGGAGCTGTTTTTT. Amino acids: CAITRRNQGGYTGELFF.

The rearrangement joins TRBV29-1 to TRBJ2-2; D possibly corresponds to TRBD1 (6 bases). V was shortened by 3 bases and J by 12 bases, with 14 bases between the two germline ends. This CDR3 is built from 12 residues. Germline CDR1 is SQVTM and CDR2 is ANQGSEA. In nucleotides, the CDR3 is TGCAGCGTTGAGGGGACAACTACCCAGCTGTTTTTT. Translation gives CSVEGTTTQLFF.

This chain uses TRBV7-2 with TRBJ2-7; 7 nucleotides agree with TRBD2. Trimming removed 5 bases from V and 6 bases from J; junction bases left unmatched: 16. The CDR3 runs to 16 residues. Germline assignment: CDR1 SGHTA and CDR2 FQGNSA. Written as DNA, the CDR3 is TGTGCCAGCAGCCCCCAGGCTAGCGGCTCATCAGGCGAGCAGTACTTC. It yields the protein CASSPQASGSSGEQYF.

This clone was counted between two and nine times. J is TRBJ2-3 and V is TRBV29-1; D unresolved. The V gene lost 4 bases and the J gene lost 6 bases, with 11 bases spanning the gap. The CDR3 covers 12 residues. Germline loops: CDR1 SQVTM, CDR2 ANQGSEA. CDR3 nucleotides: TGCAGCGTTGTCTACGGAACGGATACGCAGTATTTT. Protein sequence: CSVVYGTDTQYF.

This chain uses TRBV15 with TRBJ2-6, with D unresolved. Germline values: CDR1 LNHNV, CDR2 YYDKDF (reference sequence). With 3 bases removed from V and 9 bases from J, the gap between germline ends came to 9 bases. This CDR3 has 13 residues. The CDR3 loop is CATSRVTFNVLTF. In DNA form, the CDR3 reads TGTGCCACCAGCAGGGTCACCTTCAACGTCCTGACTTTC.

The gene calls are TRBV30 and TRBJ2-7; D may be TRBD2 (6 bases). The CDR3 loop spans 13 amino acids. With 5 bases removed from V and 6 bases from J, the gap between germline ends came to 17 bases. Germline CDR1 and CDR2: GTSNPN and SVGIG (reference sequence). CDR3 bases: TGTGCCTGGTCCGGGACTTCACTTGGCGAGCAGTACTTC. Translating it yields CAWSGTSLGEQYF.

The CDR3 region is CASSFTGHRTDEQFF. The DNA of the CDR3 is TGCGCCAGCAGCTTTACGGGACACCGTACCGATGAGCAGTTCTTC. This chain joins TRBV5-1 and TRBJ2-1, with TRBD1 as a possible D gene (6 bases). Per the germline V gene, CDR1 is SGHRS and CDR2 is YFSETQ. Deletions cut 2 bases from V and 8 bases from J, with 17 bases between. The CDR3 consists of 15 residues. The whole variable domain, filled in from reference TRBV5-1 and TRBJ2-1, reads KAGVTQTPRYLIKTRGQQVTLSCSPISGHRSVSWYQQTPGQGLQFLFEYFSETQRNKGNFPGRFSGRQFSNSRSEMNVSTLELGDSALYLCASSFTGHRTDEQFFGPGTRLTVL.

DNA of the CDR3: TGCAGCGTTGGGACTACCTCCTACAATGAGCAGTTCTTC. Its protein product is CSVGTTSYNEQFF. V is TRBV29-1 and J is TRBJ2-1, with TRBD2 as a possible D gene (6 bases). Per germline, CDR1 SQVTM and CDR2 ANQGSEA. Trimming took off 4 bases at V and 0 bases at J, with 7 bases between the two ends. The CDR3 totals 13 residues.

The chain combines TRBV4-3 with TRBJ2-3; D is tentatively TRBD1 or TRBD2 (6 bases each). This CDR3 spans 15 amino acids. Trimming cost V 4 bases and J 2 bases, with 13 bases left between them. Germline V gene data show CDR1 as LGHNA and CDR2 as YSLEER. Here the CDR3 DNA reads TGCGCCAGCAGCCTCGAGGGGGGAACCACAGATACGCAGTATTTT. It translates to CASSLEGGTTDTQYF.